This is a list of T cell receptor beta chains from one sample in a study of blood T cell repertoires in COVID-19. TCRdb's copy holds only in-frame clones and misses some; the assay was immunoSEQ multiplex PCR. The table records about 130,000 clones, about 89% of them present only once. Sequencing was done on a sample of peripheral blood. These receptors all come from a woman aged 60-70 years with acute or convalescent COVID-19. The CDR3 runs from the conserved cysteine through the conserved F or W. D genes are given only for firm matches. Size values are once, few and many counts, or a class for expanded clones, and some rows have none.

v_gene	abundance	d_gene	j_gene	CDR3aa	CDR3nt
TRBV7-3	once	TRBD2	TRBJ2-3	CASSFLAGNTDTQYF	TGTGCCAGCAGCTTCTTAGCGGGAAACACAGATACGCAGTATTTT
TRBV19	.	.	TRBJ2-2	CASSIMGRVDGELFF	TGTGCCAGTAGTATAATGGGCAGGGTCGACGGGGAGCTGTTTTTT
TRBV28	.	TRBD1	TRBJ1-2	CASSPGQGTYGYTF	TGTGCCAGCAGTCCGGGACAGGGGACCTATGGCTACACCTTC
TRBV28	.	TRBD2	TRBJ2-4	CASSLSGRAAQYF	TGTGCCAGCAGTCTTAGCGGGAGGGCCGCTCAGTACTTC
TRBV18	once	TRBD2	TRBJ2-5	CASSSSSGRAVETQYF	TGTGCCAGCTCATCCTCTAGCGGGAGGGCCGTGGAGACCCAGTACTTC
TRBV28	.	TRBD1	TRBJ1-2	CASSPLGGQTYGYTF	TGTGCCAGCAGTCCCCTTGGGGGACAGACCTATGGCTACACCTTC
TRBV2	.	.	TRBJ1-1	CASIGDPGTEAFF	TGTGCCAGCATCGGAGACCCCGGCACTGAAGCTTTCTTT
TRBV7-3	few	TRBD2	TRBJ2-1	CASSLKASGSNNEQFF	TGTGCCAGCAGCTTAAAGGCTAGCGGGAGTAACAATGAGCAGTTCTTC
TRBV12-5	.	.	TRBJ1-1	CASGLAEGNTEAFF	TGTGCTAGTGGTTTAGCGGAAGGGAACACTGAAGCTTTCTTT
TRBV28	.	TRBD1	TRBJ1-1	CASSSPGTVGTEAFF	TGTGCCAGCAGTTCGCCCGGGACAGTTGGTACTGAAGCTTTCTTT
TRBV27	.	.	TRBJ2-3	CASSLSVGGTDTQYF	TGTGCCAGCAGTTTATCTGTAGGGGGCACAGATACGCAGTATTTT
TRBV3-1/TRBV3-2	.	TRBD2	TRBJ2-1	CASSRASGRYYNEQFF	TGTGCCAGCAGCCGGGCTAGCGGGAGGTATTACAATGAGCAGTTCTTC